Shown below are 30 T cell receptor beta chains from a single sample sequenced in a study of T cells in Graves' hyperthyroidism and ophthalmopathy. Amplification yielded TCR beta CDR3 regions, with RNA transcripts as the source. When the TCR CDR3 underwent first-round RT-PCR, the HTBI primer set was used. MiXCR, run by TCRdb on the multiplex PCR reads, gives a single entry per CDR3 protein. Of about 590,000 distinct CDR3 sequences listed, roughly 14% were seen once; the top ten hold around 7.3%. The specimen sequenced was blood. Source of these receptors: a woman between 25 and 40 years old with Graves' hyperthyroidism.

This clonotype has only a few counts. The chain links TRBV18 to TRBJ2-4, with D possibly being TRBD2 (6 bases). From germline, CDR1 is KGHSH and CDR2 LQKENI. The CDR3 is made up of 15 amino acids. V was clipped by 0 bases and J by 3 bases, with 9 bases between them. CDR3 DNA: TGTGCCAGCTCACCACCGTGGGGGGACAAAAACATTCAGTACTTC. It translates to CASSPPWGDKNIQYF.

The chain couples TRBV27 to TRBJ2-1; weak D call: TRBD2 (6 bases). Germline CDR1 is MNHEY and CDR2 is SMNVEV (reference sequence). CDR3 length: 14 residues. V was pared by 6 bases and J by 3 bases, with 12 bases between. CDR3 amino acids: CASSYRGVYNEQFF. The CDR3 DNA reads as TGTGCCAGCAGCTATCGCGGGGTCTACAATGAGCAGTTCTTC.

The chain recombines TRBV5-4 with TRBJ2-6, with D maybe TRBD2 (5 bases). There are 17 residues in the CDR3. CDR1 is SGHNT and CDR2 is YYREEE in the germline V gene (reference sequence). Trimming removed 4 bases at V and 0 bases at J, with 14 bases between. CDR3 amino acids: CASSPDSPRSGANVLTF. CDR3 sequence (DNA): TGTGCCAGCAGCCCGGACTCGCCTCGCTCTGGGGCCAACGTCCTGACTTTC.

This clonotype was recorded many times. CDR3 nucleotide sequence: TGCGCCAGCAGCCAAGGAAGAGGGGGCGCGAGGACCGGGGAGCTGTTTTTT. The encoded protein is CASSQGRGGARTGELFF. The chain joins TRBV4-1 to TRBJ2-2, with 7 positions matching TRBD1. Trimming cost V 1 base and J 5 bases; bases outside gene matches: 10. CDR1 and CDR2 (germline): MGHRA, YSYEKL. The CDR3 has 17 residues.

This clonotype appeared a single time. The chain is built from TRBV4-1 and TRBJ2-6; D is unresolved. Germline V gene data show CDR1 as MGHRA and CDR2 as YSYEKL. The ends were cut back, 2 bases at V and 0 bases at J, with 8 bases in the middle. The length of the CDR3 is 16 residues. The DNA of the CDR3 is TGCGCCAGCAGCCAAACCTTGGCCTCTGGGGCCAACGTCCTGACTTTC. Protein: CASSQTLASGANVLTF.

This clonotype appeared many times. The V gene is TRBV7-8, the J gene TRBJ2-5; the D call may be TRBD1 or TRBD2 (5 bases each). The ends were cut back, 3 bases at V and 12 bases at J, with 17 bases in the middle. Germline CDR1 and CDR2: SGHVS and FQNEAQ. This CDR3 contains 13 residues. CDR3 amino acids: CASSFGTPGEKYF. The CDR3 region has the DNA TGTGCCAGCAGCTTCGGGACGCCGGGTGAAAAGTACTTC. Variable domain in full (rest from reference TRBV7-8 and TRBJ2-5): GAGVSQSPRYKVAKRGQDVALRCDPISGHVSLFWYQQALGQGPEFLTYFQNEAQLDKSGLPSDRFFAERPEGSVSTLKIQRTQQEDSAVYLCASSFGTPGEKYFGPGTRLLVL.

The chain is built from TRBV7-2 and TRBJ1-1; D is unresolved. The V gene lost 5 bases and the J gene lost 11 bases, with 15 bases spanning the gap. The CDR3 runs 12 residues. CDR1 and CDR2 (germline): SGHTA, FQGNSA. The CDR3 region has the DNA TGTGCCAGCAGCGTATATAGCAGCTATGCTTTCTTT. It translates to CASSVYSSYAFF.

The sample holds many counts of this clonotype. The V call is TRBV3-1, the J call TRBJ2-1; 10 bases are shared with TRBD1. Germline V lookup: CDR1 LGHDT, CDR2 YNNKEL (reference sequence). V lost 1 base and J lost 6; bases outside the gene matches: 3. CDR3 length equals 15 residues. The CDR3 is CASSQGQGAPNEQFF. Here the CDR3 DNA reads TGTGCCAGCAGCCAAGGACAGGGGGCCCCCAATGAGCAGTTCTTC.

V gene TRBV29-1 combines with J gene TRBJ2-5, with 8 bases lining up with TRBD1. V lost 4 bases and J lost 4; bases outside the gene matches: 8. Germline loops: CDR1 SQVTM, CDR2 ANQGSEA. This CDR3 is 14 amino acids long. The CDR3, as DNA: TGCAGCGTTGGGACCAGGGGGCTCGTAGAGACCCAGTACTTC. It codes for CSVGTRGLVETQYF. The full variable domain, with the rest looked up from reference TRBV29-1 and TRBJ2-5, is SAVISQKPSRDICQRGTSLTIQCQVDSQVTMMFWYRQQPGQSLTLIATANQGSEATYESGFVIDKFPISRPNLTFSTLTVSNMSPEDSSIYLCSVGTRGLVETQYFGPGTRLLVL.

This clonotype was recorded at least ten times. The V gene is TRBV28, the J gene TRBJ2-1, with 8 positions matching TRBD1. CDR3 length: 16 residues. V lost 5 bases, J lost 4 bases, and 10 bases stayed unmatched. Germline CDR1 reads MDHEN; CDR2 reads SYDVKM. Here the CDR3 DNA reads TGTGCCAGCAGTGCGAACAGGGGGGTCTCGTACAATGAGCAGTTCTTC. It codes for CASSANRGVSYNEQFF.

This clonotype was seen many times. The chain uses TRBV7-2 and TRBJ2-2; 8 bases line up with TRBD1. Trimming took 5 bases from V and 4 from J; bases not matched to a gene: 6. There are 15 residues in the CDR3. CDR1 and CDR2 (germline): SGHTA, FQGNSA. The CDR3 sequence: CASSLDRAVTGELFF. The CDR3 nucleotides read TGTGCCAGCAGCCTGGACAGGGCTGTCACCGGGGAGCTGTTTTTT.

This clonotype was picked up a small number of times. The J gene is TRBJ1-2, the V gene TRBV5-1, with 12 nucleotides matching TRBD1. The CDR3 is made up of 15 amino acids. Unmatched junction bases numbered 10, after V lost 5 bases and J lost 8 bases. The V gene's germline CDR1 is SGHRS and CDR2 YFSETQ. CDR3: CASRPPGTGGEGYTF. DNA for the CDR3: TGCGCCAGCAGACCCCCCGGGACAGGGGGCGAAGGCTACACCTTC.

This clonotype was seen a handful of times. The genes are TRBV6-1 and TRBJ1-5, with TRBD1 identical over 7 bases. Germline CDR1 reads MNHNS; CDR2 reads SASEGT. The junction had 5 bases not matched to a gene; V was cut back by 6 bases and J by 3 bases. This CDR3 contains 14 residues. The CDR3 reads CASRYTGDNQPQHF. The CDR3 DNA sequence: TGTGCCAGCAGGTATACAGGGGACAATCAGCCCCAGCATTTT.

This clonotype was seen at least ten times. The rearrangement links TRBV20-1 to TRBJ2-1; D assignment may be TRBD1 or TRBD2 (5 bases each). The CDR3 covers 15 residues. V lost 2 bases and J 6 bases, leaving 17 bases between the germline ends. CDR1 is DFQATT, CDR2 SNEGSKA, per germline (reference sequence). CDR3 region: CSARFQGLATNEQFF. CDR3 sequence (DNA): TGCAGTGCTAGATTCCAGGGCCTAGCCACCAATGAGCAGTTCTTC.

The chain has TRBV11-2 and TRBJ1-2; perhaps TRBD1 as D (5 bases). The germline CDR1 and CDR2 sequences are SGHAT and FQNNGV. This CDR3 is built from 16 residues. V lost 6 bases and J 2 bases, leaving 19 bases between the germline ends. CDR3 region: CASRSLGETANYGYTF. The DNA for the CDR3 is TGTGCCAGCAGATCCCTCGGGGAGACAGCCAACTATGGCTACACCTTC.

At least ten counts were recorded for this clonotype. The chain has TRBV6-6 and TRBJ2-7; 14 nucleotides match TRBD2. The CDR3 has 20 residues. The V segment lost 2 bases and the J segment 7 bases; nucleotides outside the gene matches: 19. CDR1 is MNHNY, CDR2 SVGAGI, per germline (reference sequence). The CDR3 reads CASSYPGLAGAPHTGGEQYF. CDR3 sequence (DNA): TGTGCCAGCAGTTACCCGGGACTAGCGGGAGCCCCCCACACCGGGGGGGAGCAGTACTTC.

This clonotype was observed many times. V is TRBV2 and J is TRBJ2-5; possibly TRBD1 for D (6 bases). The V gene lost 4 bases and the J gene lost 5 bases, with 8 bases spanning the gap. From germline, CDR1 is SNHLY and CDR2 FYNNEI. CDR3 length: 12 amino acids. The CDR3: CASSGTAETQYF. In DNA form, the CDR3 reads TGTGCCAGCAGTGGGACAGCGGAGACCCAGTACTTC.

In this sample, this clonotype turned up a few times. The V gene is TRBV7-9, the J gene TRBJ1-1; perhaps TRBD1 as D (5 bases). V was shortened by 4 bases and J by 2 bases, with 14 bases between the two germline ends. CDR1 is SEHNR and CDR2 is FQNEAQ in the germline V gene (reference sequence). The CDR3 loop spans 15 amino acids. The CDR3 bases are TGTGCCAGCAGCTATCCGGGACGAGTAAACACTGAAGCTTTCTTT. Translating it yields CASSYPGRVNTEAFF.

This clonotype was seen many times. This chain uses TRBV6-5 with TRBJ1-5; D remains ambiguous. Germline loops: CDR1 MNHEY, CDR2 SVGAGI. The CDR3 spans 13 residues. V was clipped by 2 bases and J by 1 base, with 3 bases between them. The CDR3 here is CASSYTSNQPQHF. The CDR3 DNA reads as TGTGCCAGCAGTTACACGAGCAATCAGCCCCAGCATTTT.

This clonotype has only a few counts. This chain connects TRBV7-9 to TRBJ1-1; the D is unclear. The CDR3 sequence is 15 residues long. V dropped 1 base and J dropped 6 bases, with 15 bases sitting between them. Germline CDR1 reads SEHNR; CDR2 reads FQNEAQ (reference sequence). The CDR3 DNA is TGTGCCAGCAGCTTAGTGCTGGGCACCTCGGCTGAAGCTTTCTTT. Translation gives CASSLVLGTSAEAFF. The variable domain in full, completed from reference TRBV7-9 and TRBJ1-1, reads DTGVSQNPRHKITKRGQNVTFRCDPISEHNRLYWYRQTLGQGPEFLTYFQNEAQLEKSRLLSDRFSAERPKGSFSTLEIQRTEQGDSAMYLCASSLVLGTSAEAFFGQGTRLTVV.

This clonotype was detected ten times or more. This chain links TRBV12-3 or TRBV12-4 with TRBJ2-5, with D uncertain. The V and J ends lost 7 bases and 5 bases respectively, with 8 bases between them. CDR3 size: 11 residues. CDR3 residues: CASTALETQYF. As DNA, the CDR3 is TGTGCCAGCACAGCATTGGAGACCCAGTACTTC.

This clonotype was observed many times. This chain uses TRBV5-1 with TRBJ2-1, with D unresolved. V was shortened by 0 bases and J by 1 base, with 8 bases between the two germline ends. The CDR3 totals 15 residues. The V gene's germline CDR1 is SGHRS and CDR2 YFSETQ. CDR3 residues: CASSLDPGSYNEQFF. The CDR3 bases are TGCGCCAGCAGCTTGGACCCGGGTTCCTACAATGAGCAGTTCTTC.

The V call is TRBV19, the J call TRBJ1-3; a possible D gene is TRBD1 (5 bases). V shed 5 bases and J shed 4 bases, with 21 bases lying between them. The germline CDR1 and CDR2 sequences are LNHDA and SQIVND (reference sequence). The CDR3 is 17 residues long. CDR3 coding DNA: TGTGCCAGTAGTTACCCGACAACAGGACGTTCCGGAAACACCATATATTTT. It is translated as CASSYPTTGRSGNTIYF.

In this sample, this clonotype turned up a few times. This chain uses TRBV20-1 with TRBJ1-1; D unclear. With 0 bases removed from V and 0 bases from J, the gap between germline ends came to 11 bases. This CDR3 is built from 15 residues. Germline CDR1 is DFQATT and CDR2 is SNEGSKA (reference sequence). The CDR3 here is CSARDRRQMNTEAFF. The CDR3 coding sequence is TGCAGTGCTAGAGATCGCAGACAAATGAACACTGAAGCTTTCTTT.

This clonotype was picked up a small number of times. The gene calls are TRBV7-9 and TRBJ2-1; D possibly uses TRBD1 or TRBD2 (6 bases each). Germline assignment: CDR1 SEHNR and CDR2 FQNEAQ (reference sequence). Trimming removed 5 bases at V and 0 bases at J, with 14 bases between. This CDR3 spans 16 amino acids. CDR3 sequence: CASSPIGGGSYNEQFF. For the CDR3, the DNA is TGTGCCAGCAGCCCTATAGGGGGAGGCTCCTACAATGAGCAGTTCTTC.

Many counts were recorded for this clonotype. V and J are TRBV10-3 and TRBJ2-3; no definite D call. CDR1 is ENHRY, CDR2 SYGVKD, per germline. Trimming removed 4 bases from V and 3 bases from J, with 5 bases in between. The CDR3 runs 12 residues. CDR3 loop: CAISAQTDTQYF. CDR3 in DNA: TGTGCCATCAGTGCTCAGACAGATACGCAGTATTTT.

The table lists this clonotype with many counts. The gene calls are TRBV27 and TRBJ1-1; possibly TRBD1 for D (5 bases). The V end was cut by 6 bases, the J end by 1 base, with 12 bases between. Germline CDR1 and CDR2: MNHEY and SMNVEV (reference sequence). The CDR3 runs to 14 residues. The CDR3 bases are TGTGCCAGCAGCCAGAGAAGGGGGAACACTGAAGCTTTCTTT. The encoded protein is CASSQRRGNTEAFF.

This clonotype has at least ten counts. The rearrangement links TRBV3-1 to TRBJ2-2; no definite D call. From germline, CDR1 is LGHDT and CDR2 YNNKEL (reference sequence). V lost 0 bases and J 0 bases, leaving 17 bases between the germline ends. The CDR3 covers 19 residues. The CDR3 nucleotides are TGTGCCAGCAGCCAAGATATGGAGTATCCGAATCCGAACACCGGGGAGCTGTTTTTT. Amino acid sequence: CASSQDMEYPNPNTGELFF.

This chain connects TRBV7-2 to TRBJ1-2; D is unclear. With 2 bases removed from V and 8 bases from J, the gap between germline ends came to 15 bases. This CDR3 has 14 amino acids. Germline CDR1 is SGHTA and CDR2 is FQGNSA. The chain's CDR3 is CASSLRDPGWGYTF. The CDR3 coding sequence is TGTGCCAGCAGCTTACGAGATCCGGGATGGGGCTACACCTTC.

The chain is built from TRBV7-3 and TRBJ2-3; 12 nucleotides line up with TRBD2. Per germline, CDR1 SGHTA and CDR2 FQGTGA. J was trimmed by 2 bases and V by 5 bases; bases with no gene match: 11. The CDR3 runs to 18 residues. In DNA form, the CDR3 reads TGTGCCAGCAGCCTAAGGACTAGCGGGATTGGGGACACAGATACGCAGTATTTT. Its protein is CASSLRTSGIGDTDTQYF.